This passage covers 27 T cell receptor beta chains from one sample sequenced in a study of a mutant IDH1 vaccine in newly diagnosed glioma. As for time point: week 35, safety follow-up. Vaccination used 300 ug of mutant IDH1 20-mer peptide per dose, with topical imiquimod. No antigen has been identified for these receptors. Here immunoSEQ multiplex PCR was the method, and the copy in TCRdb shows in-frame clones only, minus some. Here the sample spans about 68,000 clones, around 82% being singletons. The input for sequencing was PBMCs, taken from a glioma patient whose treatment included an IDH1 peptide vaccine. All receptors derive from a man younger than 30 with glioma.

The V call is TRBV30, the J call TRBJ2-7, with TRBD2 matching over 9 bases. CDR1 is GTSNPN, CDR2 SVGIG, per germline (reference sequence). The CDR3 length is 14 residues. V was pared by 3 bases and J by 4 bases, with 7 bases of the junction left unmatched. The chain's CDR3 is CAWSRLAELYEQYF. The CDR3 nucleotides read TGTGCCTGGAGCCGACTAGCGGAACTTTACGAGCAGTACTTC.

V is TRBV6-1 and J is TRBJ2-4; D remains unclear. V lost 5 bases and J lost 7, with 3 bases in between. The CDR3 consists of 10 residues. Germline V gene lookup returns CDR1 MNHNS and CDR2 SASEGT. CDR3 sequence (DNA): TGTGCCAGCAGTTGGAACATTCAGTACTTC. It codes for CASSWNIQYF.

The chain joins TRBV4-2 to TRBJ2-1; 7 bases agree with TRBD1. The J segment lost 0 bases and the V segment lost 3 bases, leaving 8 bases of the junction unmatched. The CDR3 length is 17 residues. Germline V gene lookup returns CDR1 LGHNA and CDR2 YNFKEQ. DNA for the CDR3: TGTGCCAGCAGCCAGGTGGGACAGCGGAGCTCCTACAATGAGCAGTTCTTC. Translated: CASSQVGQRSSYNEQFF.

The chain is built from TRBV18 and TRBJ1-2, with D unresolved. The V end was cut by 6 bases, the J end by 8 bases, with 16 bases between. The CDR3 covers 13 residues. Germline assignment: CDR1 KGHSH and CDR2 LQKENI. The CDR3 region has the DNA TGTGCCAGCTCCATATCGGACCCGCACGGCTACACCTTC. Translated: CASSISDPHGYTF.

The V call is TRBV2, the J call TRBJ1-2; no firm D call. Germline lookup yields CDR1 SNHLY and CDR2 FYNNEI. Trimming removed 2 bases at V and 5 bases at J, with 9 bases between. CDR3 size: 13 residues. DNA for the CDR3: TGTGCCAGCAGTGAAAGGCGGATATATGGCTACACCTTC. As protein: CASSERRIYGYTF.

DNA for the CDR3: TGCGCCAGCAGCTTGGCCTCTACGAACACCGGGGAGCTGTTTTTT. Translating it yields CASSLASTNTGELFF. The chain combines TRBV5-1 with TRBJ2-2, with D unresolved. The CDR3 loop spans 15 amino acids. Trimming took 0 bases from V and 0 from J, leaving 6 bases between them. The germline V gene encodes CDR1 SGHRS and CDR2 YFSETQ.

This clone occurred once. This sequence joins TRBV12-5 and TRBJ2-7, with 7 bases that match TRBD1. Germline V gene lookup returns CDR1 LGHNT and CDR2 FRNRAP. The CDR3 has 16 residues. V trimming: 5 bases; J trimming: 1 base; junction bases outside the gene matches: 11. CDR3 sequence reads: CASGPTTGLSSYEQYF. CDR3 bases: TGTGCTAGTGGTCCCACGACAGGGCTATCTTCCTACGAGCAGTACTTC. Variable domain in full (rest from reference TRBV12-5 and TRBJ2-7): DARVTQTPRHKVTEMGQEVTMRCQPILGHNTVFWYRQTMMQGLELLAYFRNRAPLDDSGMPKDRFSAEMPDATLATLKIQPSEPRDSAVYFCASGPTTGLSSYEQYFGPGTRLTVT.

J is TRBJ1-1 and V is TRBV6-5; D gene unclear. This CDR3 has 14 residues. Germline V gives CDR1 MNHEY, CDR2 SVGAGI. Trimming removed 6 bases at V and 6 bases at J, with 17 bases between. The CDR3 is CASRRTRGVSEAFF. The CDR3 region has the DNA TGTGCCAGCAGACGCACTCGGGGAGTCTCTGAAGCTTTCTTT.

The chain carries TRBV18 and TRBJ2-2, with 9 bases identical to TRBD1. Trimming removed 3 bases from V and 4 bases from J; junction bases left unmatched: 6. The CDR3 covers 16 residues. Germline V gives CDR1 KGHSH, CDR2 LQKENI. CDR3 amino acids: CASSPRQQGATGELFF. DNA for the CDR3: TGTGCCAGCTCACCTCGACAACAGGGGGCCACCGGGGAGCTGTTTTTT.

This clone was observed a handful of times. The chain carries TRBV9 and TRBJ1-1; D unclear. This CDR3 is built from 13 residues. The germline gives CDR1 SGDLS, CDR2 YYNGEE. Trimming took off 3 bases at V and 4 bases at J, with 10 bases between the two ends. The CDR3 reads CASSAMTSTEAFF. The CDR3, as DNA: TGTGCCAGCAGCGCAATGACTAGCACTGAAGCTTTCTTT.

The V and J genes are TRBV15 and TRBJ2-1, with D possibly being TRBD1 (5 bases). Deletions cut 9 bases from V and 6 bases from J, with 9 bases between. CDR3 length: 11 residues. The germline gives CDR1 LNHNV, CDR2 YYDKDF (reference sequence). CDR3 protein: CATAGLNEQFF. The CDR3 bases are TGTGCCACGGCAGGGCTCAATGAGCAGTTCTTC.

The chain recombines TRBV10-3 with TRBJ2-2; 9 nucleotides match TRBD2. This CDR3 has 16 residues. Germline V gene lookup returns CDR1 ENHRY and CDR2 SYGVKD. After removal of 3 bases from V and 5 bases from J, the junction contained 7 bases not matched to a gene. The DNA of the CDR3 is TGTGCCATCAGTGACAAGCGGGGGGTAGGGACCGGGGAGCTGTTTTTT. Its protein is CAISDKRGVGTGELFF.

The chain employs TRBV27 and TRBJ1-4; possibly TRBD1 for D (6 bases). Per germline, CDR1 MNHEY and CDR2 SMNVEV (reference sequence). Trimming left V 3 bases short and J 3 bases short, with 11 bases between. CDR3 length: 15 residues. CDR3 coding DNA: TGTGCCAGCAGTTTTCAACAGGGCCCTAATGAAAAACTGTTTTTT. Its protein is CASSFQQGPNEKLFF.

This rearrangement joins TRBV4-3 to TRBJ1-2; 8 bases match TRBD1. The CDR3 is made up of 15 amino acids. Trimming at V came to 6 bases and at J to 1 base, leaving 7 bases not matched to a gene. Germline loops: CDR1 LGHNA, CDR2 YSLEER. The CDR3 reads CASRQGTGFNYGYTF. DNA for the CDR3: TGCGCCAGCAGACAGGGGACAGGCTTTAACTATGGCTACACCTTC.

CDR3 in DNA: TGTGCCAGTAGTGTTCTGACAGGGCCTGGCACTGAAGCTTTCTTT. Translating it yields CASSVLTGPGTEAFF. The chain employs TRBV19 and TRBJ1-1; 7 nucleotides line up with TRBD1. Unmatched junction bases numbered 10, after V lost 5 bases and J lost 4 bases. The CDR3 extends over 15 amino acids. Per germline, CDR1 LNHDA and CDR2 SQIVND (reference sequence).

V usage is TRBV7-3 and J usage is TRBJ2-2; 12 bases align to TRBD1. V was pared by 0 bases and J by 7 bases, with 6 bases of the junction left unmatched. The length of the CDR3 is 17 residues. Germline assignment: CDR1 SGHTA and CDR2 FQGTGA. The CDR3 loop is CASSLTPGQGAIGELFF. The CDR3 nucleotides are TGTGCCAGCAGCTTAACTCCGGGACAGGGGGCCATCGGGGAGCTGTTTTTT.

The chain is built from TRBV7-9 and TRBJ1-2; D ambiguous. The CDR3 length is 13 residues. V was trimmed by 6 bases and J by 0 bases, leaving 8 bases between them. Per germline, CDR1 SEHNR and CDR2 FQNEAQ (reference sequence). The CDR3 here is CASSQRSNYGYTF. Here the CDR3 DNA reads TGTGCCAGCAGTCAGAGATCTAACTATGGCTACACCTTC.

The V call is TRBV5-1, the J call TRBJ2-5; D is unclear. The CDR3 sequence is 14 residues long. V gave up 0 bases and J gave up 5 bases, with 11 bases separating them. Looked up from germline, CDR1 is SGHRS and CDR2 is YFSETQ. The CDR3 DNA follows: TGCGCCAGCAGCTTGGCTGGCAGGTTTGAGACCCAGTACTTC. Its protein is CASSLAGRFETQYF.

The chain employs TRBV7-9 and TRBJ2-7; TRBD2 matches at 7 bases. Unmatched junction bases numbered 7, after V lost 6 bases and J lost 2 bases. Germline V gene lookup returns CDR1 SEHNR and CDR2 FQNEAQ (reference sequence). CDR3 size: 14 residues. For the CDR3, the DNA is TGTGCCAGCAGTTGGGGGACTAAAACCTACGAGCAGTACTTC. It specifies CASSWGTKTYEQYF.

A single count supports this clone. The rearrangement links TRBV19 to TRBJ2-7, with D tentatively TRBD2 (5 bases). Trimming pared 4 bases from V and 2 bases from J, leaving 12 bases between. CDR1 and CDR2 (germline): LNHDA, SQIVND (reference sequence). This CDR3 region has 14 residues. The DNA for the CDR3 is TGTGCCAGTAGTACGGACTCGATCCCCTACGAGCAGTACTTC. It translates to CASSTDSIPYEQYF.

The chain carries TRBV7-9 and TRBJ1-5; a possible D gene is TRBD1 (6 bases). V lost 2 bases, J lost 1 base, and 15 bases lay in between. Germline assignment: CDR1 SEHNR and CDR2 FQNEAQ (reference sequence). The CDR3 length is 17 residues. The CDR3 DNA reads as TGTGCCAGCAGCTTATCAACAGGGAGTTTAAGCAATCAGCCCCAGCATTTT. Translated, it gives CASSLSTGSLSNQPQHF. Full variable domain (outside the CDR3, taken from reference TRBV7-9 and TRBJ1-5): DTGVSQNPRHKITKRGQNVTFRCDPISEHNRLYWYRQTLGQGPEFLTYFQNEAQLEKSRLLSDRFSAERPKGSFSTLEIQRTEQGDSAMYLCASSLSTGSLSNQPQHFGDGTRLSIL.

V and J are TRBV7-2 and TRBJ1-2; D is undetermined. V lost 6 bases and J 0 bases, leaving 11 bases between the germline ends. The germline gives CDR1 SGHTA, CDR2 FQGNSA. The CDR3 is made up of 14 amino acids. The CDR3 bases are TGTGCCAGCAGTACGGACGGAGCTAACTATGGCTACACCTTC. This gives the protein CASSTDGANYGYTF.

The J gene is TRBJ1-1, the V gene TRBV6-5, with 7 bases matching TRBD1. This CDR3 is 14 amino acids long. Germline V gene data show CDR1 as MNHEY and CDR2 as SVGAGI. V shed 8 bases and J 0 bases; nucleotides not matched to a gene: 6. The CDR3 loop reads CASWGQPLNTEAFF. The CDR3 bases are TGTGCCAGCTGGGGACAGCCTTTGAACACTGAAGCTTTCTTT.

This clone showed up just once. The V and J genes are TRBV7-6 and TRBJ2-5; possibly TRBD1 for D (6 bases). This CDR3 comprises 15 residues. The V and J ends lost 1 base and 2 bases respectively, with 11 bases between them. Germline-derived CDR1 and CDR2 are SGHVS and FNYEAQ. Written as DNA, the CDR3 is TGTGCCAGCAGCTTAGAGGGACAAAAGCAAGAGACCCAGTACTTC. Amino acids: CASSLEGQKQETQYF.

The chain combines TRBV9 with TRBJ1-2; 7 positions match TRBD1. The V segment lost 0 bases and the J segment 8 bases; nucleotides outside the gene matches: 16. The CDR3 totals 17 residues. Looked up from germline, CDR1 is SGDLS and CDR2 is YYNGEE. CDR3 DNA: TGTGCCAGCAGCGTAGGACAGGGAGAAATAGGGCCTATAGGCTACACCTTC. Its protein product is CASSVGQGEIGPIGYTF.

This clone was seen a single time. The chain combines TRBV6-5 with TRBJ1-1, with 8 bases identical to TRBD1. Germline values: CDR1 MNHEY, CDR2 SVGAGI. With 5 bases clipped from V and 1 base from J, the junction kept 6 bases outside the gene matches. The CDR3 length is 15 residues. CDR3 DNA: TGTGCCAGCAGTCCCGACAGGGGACGGAACACTGAAGCTTTCTTT. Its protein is CASSPDRGRNTEAFF.

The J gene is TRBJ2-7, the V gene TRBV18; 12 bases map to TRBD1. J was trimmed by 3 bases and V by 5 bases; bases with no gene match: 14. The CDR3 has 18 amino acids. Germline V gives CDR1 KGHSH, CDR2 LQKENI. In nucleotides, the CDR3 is TGTGCCAGCTCAGAAATTACCGGGACAGGGGGCATTTTCTACGAGCAGTACTTC. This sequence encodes CASSEITGTGGIFYEQYF.